The 27 T cell receptor beta chains below were found in one sample sequenced in a study of blood T cell repertoires in COVID-19. Clones were read by immunoSEQ multiplex PCR, and TCRdb kept only the in-frame ones, dropping some. The profile covers approximately 290,000 clones, with roughly 90% appearing a single time and about 2% taken by the ten largest. The sequencing input was peripheral blood. These receptor sequences come from a man aged 18 to 29 with active or convalescent COVID-19.

The CDR3 DNA reads as TGTGCCACCAGCAGAGATCCATTTAGGTCGCCGGGAAATTCACCCCTCCACTTT. It yields the protein CATSRDPFRSPGNSPLHF. J is TRBJ1-6 and V is TRBV15, with D hard to call. Germline lookup yields CDR1 LNHNV and CDR2 YYDKDF (reference sequence). The length of the CDR3 is 18 residues. V was clipped by 0 bases and J by 7 bases, with 19 bases between them. Together with reference TRBV15 and TRBJ1-6, the CDR3 gives the full variable domain: DAMVIQNPRYQVTQFGKPVTLSCSQTLNHNVMYWYQQKSSQAPKLLFHYYDKDFNNEADTPDNFQSRRPNTSFCFLDIRSPGLGDTAMYLCATSRDPFRSPGNSPLHFGNGTRLTVT.

The rearrangement joins TRBV13 to TRBJ2-7, with TRBD1 matching over 9 bases. CDR1 and CDR2 (germline): PRHDT, FYEKMQ (reference sequence). V lost 5 bases to trimming and J lost 4 bases; unmatched junction nucleotides: 12. CDR3 length: 16 amino acids. CDR3 coding DNA: TGTGCCAGCAGCGGCCCCGGGACAGGGCTAACGTACGAGCAGTACTTC. It codes for CASSGPGTGLTYEQYF.

The chain combines TRBV14 with TRBJ2-2, with 12 bases identical to TRBD1. Germline trimming cut 6 bases from V and 5 bases from J; bases unmatched to any gene: 10. CDR3 length equals 17 residues. The germline gives CDR1 SGHDN, CDR2 FVKESK. CDR3 sequence (DNA): TGTGCCAGCAGTCGTCGGGGACAGGGGGCGCGGACCGGGGAGCTGTTTTTT. Its translation is CASSRRGQGARTGELFF.

V gene TRBV5-1 combines with J gene TRBJ2-7; D perhaps matches TRBD1 (6 bases). CDR3 length: 15 amino acids. Germline V gene data show CDR1 as SGHRS and CDR2 as YFSETQ. Trimming took 0 bases from V and 7 from J, leaving 17 bases between them. The CDR3 loop reads CASSLDQKQGYEQYF. The CDR3 DNA follows: TGCGCCAGCAGCTTGGACCAGAAACAGGGATATGAGCAGTACTTC.

As for this clone: The same CDR3 arises from other DNA sequences in this sample as well. The chain joins TRBV3-1 (or the pseudogene TRBV3-2) to TRBJ2-7, with 11 bases lining up with TRBD2. The CDR3 is 14 residues long. Per the germline V gene, CDR1 is LGHDT and CDR2 is YNNKEL (reference sequence). Trimming took 4 bases from V and 3 from J; bases not matched to a gene: 2. This CDR3 is CASSPGTSGYEQYF. In DNA, the CDR3 is TGTGCCAGCAGCCCGGGGACTAGCGGCTACGAGCAGTACTTC.

The chain recombines TRBV12-3 or TRBV12-4 with TRBJ2-1; 8 nucleotides align to TRBD1. CDR3 size: 13 residues. J was trimmed by 6 bases and V by 6 bases; bases with no gene match: 4. CDR3 loop: CASRVTGGNEQFF. CDR3 in DNA: TGTGCCAGCAGGGTCACAGGGGGCAATGAGCAGTTCTTC.

V is TRBV7-2 and J is TRBJ1-3; D is undetermined. CDR3 size: 14 residues. V was clipped by 1 base and J by 2 bases, with 6 bases between them. From germline, CDR1 is SGHTA and CDR2 FQGNSA. The DNA for the CDR3 is TGTGCCAGCAGCTTAGACGCGGCTGGAAACACCATATATTTT. It yields the protein CASSLDAAGNTIYF.

This chain joins TRBV6-5 and TRBJ1-1, with 7 bases identical to TRBD1. CDR3 length: 14 residues. With V trimmed by 6 bases and J by 5 bases, 9 bases remained unmatched. Germline values: CDR1 MNHEY, CDR2 SVGAGI. The DNA for the CDR3 is TGTGCCAGCAGCAGGGACAGCCGGAGGACTGAAGCTTTCTTT. This gives the protein CASSRDSRRTEAFF.

Worth noting for this clone: The junction and the germline gene differ at one end; a read error may be behind it. Here the CDR3 DNA reads TGTGCCAGCAACTTGCGCCCGGCCTTCGGGGATACGCAGTATTTT. It codes for CASNLRPAFGDTQYF. V usage is TRBV5-5 and J usage is TRBJ2-3; no clear D. The CDR3 sequence is 15 residues long. Germline-derived CDR1 and CDR2 are SGHKS and YYEKEE (reference sequence).

The chain links TRBV5-1 to TRBJ2-7; 9 bases align to TRBD2. CDR1 SGHRS and CDR2 YFSETQ come from the germline V gene. The length of the CDR3 is 13 residues. Germline trimming cut 4 bases from V and 4 bases from J; bases unmatched to any gene: 3. In DNA form, the CDR3 reads TGCGCCAGCAGCCCGGGACTAGCTTACGAGCAGTACTTC. It is translated as CASSPGLAYEQYF. Complete variable domain (other parts from reference TRBV5-1 and TRBJ2-7): KAGVTQTPRYLIKTRGQQVTLSCSPISGHRSVSWYQQTPGQGLQFLFEYFSETQRNKGNFPGRFSGRQFSNSRSEMNVSTLELGDSALYLCASSPGLAYEQYFGPGTRLTVT.

The chain joins TRBV4-1 to TRBJ1-6; D remains ambiguous. This CDR3 region has 15 residues. Germline values: CDR1 MGHRA, CDR2 YSYEKL. Trimming shortened V by 2 bases and J by 14 bases, and 19 bases separated the two germline ends. CDR3 DNA: TGCGCCAGCAGCCAACGAGCAGGCTCAACCGCAACCCTCCACTTT. As protein: CASSQRAGSTATLHF.

The chain couples TRBV6-1 to TRBJ2-7, with D tentatively TRBD2 (6 bases). Germline lookup yields CDR1 MNHNS and CDR2 SASEGT. The CDR3 has 14 amino acids. V dropped 2 bases and J dropped 0 bases, with 8 bases sitting between them. The CDR3 reads CASSERRDSYEQYF. CDR3 nucleotide sequence: TGTGCCAGCAGTGAAAGGAGGGACTCCTACGAGCAGTACTTC.

The chain uses TRBV15 and TRBJ2-7; 7 bases align to TRBD1. V shed 1 base, J shed 3 bases, and the junction held 6 bases outside the gene matches. Per germline, CDR1 LNHNV and CDR2 YYDKDF (reference sequence). The length of the CDR3 is 15 residues. The CDR3, as DNA: TGTGCCACCAGCAGAGTGGAAGGGGGCCACTACGAGCAGTACTTC. This encodes CATSRVEGGHYEQYF.

The rearrangement uses TRBV25-1 and TRBJ2-3; TRBD1 matches at 9 bases. In germline, CDR1 is MGHDK, CDR2 SYGVNS. The CDR3 runs to 16 residues. V trimming: 2 bases; J trimming: 2 bases; junction bases outside the gene matches: 5. The CDR3 region is CASSEDRGGDTDTQYF. The CDR3 DNA sequence: TGTGCCAGCAGTGAAGACAGGGGGGGGGACACAGATACGCAGTATTTT.

The gene calls are TRBV6-4 and TRBJ2-3; the match to TRBD2 covers 7 bases. The CDR3 spans 14 residues. Germline V CDR1 and CDR2: MRHNA, SNTAGT. V lost 3 bases, J lost 2 bases, and 2 bases stayed unmatched. In DNA form, the CDR3 reads TGTGCCAGCAGTGAAGCGGGAACCACAGATACGCAGTATTTT. Its translation is CASSEAGTTDTQYF.

Worth noting for this clone: Other DNA sequences in the same sample also yield this CDR3. The chain couples TRBV9 to TRBJ1-5; D perhaps matches TRBD1 (5 bases). Germline values: CDR1 SGDLS, CDR2 YYNGEE. The CDR3 runs to 13 residues. V gave up 0 bases and J gave up 7 bases, with 8 bases separating them. This chain's CDR3 is CASSVGGGQPQHF. The DNA of the CDR3 is TGTGCCAGCAGCGTAGGGGGGGGGCAGCCCCAGCATTTT.

The rearrangement links TRBV4-1 to TRBJ2-7; no firm D call. CDR1 MGHRA and CDR2 YSYEKL come from the germline V gene. There are 15 residues in the CDR3. V lost 0 bases and J lost 0, with 9 bases in between. The DNA for the CDR3 is TGCGCCAGCAGCCAAGAGGAGACTGTCTCCTACGAGCAGTACTTC. Encoded protein: CASSQEETVSYEQYF.

The V call is TRBV6-5, the J call TRBJ2-7; a weak D match, TRBD2 (5 bases). The CDR3 loop spans 13 amino acids. The ends were cut back, 7 bases at V and 3 bases at J, with 13 bases in the middle. Germline V gives CDR1 MNHEY, CDR2 SVGAGI. CDR3 in DNA: TGTGCCAGCAACCTCGGACTGAACTACGAGCAGTACTTC. Amino acid sequence: CASNLGLNYEQYF.

The gene calls are TRBV21-1 and TRBJ2-7; TRBD2, the table's D call, lacks a check against the DNA. TRBV21-1 corresponds to a pseudogene. This CDR3 comprises 15 residues. CDR3 loop: CASSYPGGGLNEQYF. CDR3 in DNA: TGTGCCAGCAGCTATCCCGGGGGGGGGTTAAACGAGCAGTACTTC.

J is TRBJ2-7 and V is TRBV6-5; 7 bases fit TRBD1. CDR3 length: 13 residues. CDR1 and CDR2 from the germline V gene are MNHEY and SVGAGI. After removal of 5 bases from V and 5 bases from J, the junction contained 6 bases not matched to a gene. CDR3 coding DNA: TGTGCCAGCAGTCCGTCGACAGGGAACGAGCAGTACTTC. Protein: CASSPSTGNEQYF.

The chain has TRBV7-2 and TRBJ2-3; D possibly corresponds to TRBD1 (5 bases). The CDR3 totals 15 residues. The ends were cut back, 1 base at V and 3 bases at J, with 11 bases in the middle. The germline CDR1 and CDR2 sequences are SGHTA and FQGNSA. CDR3 sequence (DNA): TGTGCCAGCAGCTTAGGTAGGGCAGGGACAGATACGCAGTATTTT. Translation: CASSLGRAGTDTQYF.

Here the CDR3 DNA reads TGTGCCACCAGTGATTCTAGGGGAGGGAATGAAAAACTGTTTTTT. Its protein is CATSDSRGGNEKLFF. The V gene is TRBV24-1, the J gene TRBJ1-4; TRBD1 is a possible D gene (5 bases). The CDR3 covers 15 residues. The V and J ends lost 2 bases and 5 bases respectively, with 11 bases between them. Germline assignment: CDR1 KGHDR and CDR2 SFDVKD.

This clone showed up just once. This rearrangement joins TRBV11-2 to TRBJ2-3, with 10 bases lining up with TRBD2. The germline V gene has CDR1 SGHAT and CDR2 FQNNGV. V lost 5 bases, J lost 5 bases, and 10 bases stayed unmatched. The CDR3 is made up of 16 amino acids. CDR3 nucleotide sequence: TGTGCCAGCAGCGGAAGGACTAGCGGAGACAGAGATACGCAGTATTTT. Translated: CASSGRTSGDRDTQYF.

The chain recombines TRBV12-3 or TRBV12-4 with TRBJ2-1; D is unresolved. V was pared by 7 bases and J by 5 bases, with 9 bases between. The CDR3 extends over 12 amino acids. As DNA, the CDR3 is TGTGCCAGCACATCTGGAGACAATGAGCAGTTCTTC. Encoded protein: CASTSGDNEQFF.

The chain combines TRBV5-1 with TRBJ1-3, with D unresolved. The CDR3 is made up of 14 amino acids. Trimming pared 0 bases from V and 1 base from J, leaving 5 bases between. Looked up from germline, CDR1 is SGHRS and CDR2 is YFSETQ. The CDR3 sequence is CASSLDSSGNTIYF. Written as DNA, the CDR3 is TGCGCCAGCAGCTTGGACAGTTCTGGAAACACCATATATTTT.

This clone showed up just once. This chain uses TRBV6-5 with TRBJ2-6, with 7 bases fitting TRBD1. Germline lookup yields CDR1 MNHEY and CDR2 SVGAGI. The CDR3 loop spans 15 amino acids. J lost 2 bases, V lost 6 bases, and 4 bases had no gene match. CDR3 protein: CASSRDRAGANVLTF. CDR3 sequence (DNA): TGTGCCAGCAGCCGCGACAGGGCTGGGGCCAACGTCCTGACTTTC.

The rearrangement uses TRBV5-1 and TRBJ2-7; maybe TRBD1 (5 bases). The V end lost 4 bases, the J end lost 5 bases, and 10 bases lay between the germline ends. CDR1 is SGHRS and CDR2 is YFSETQ in the germline V gene. CDR3 length equals 12 residues. The CDR3 DNA reads as TGCGCCAGCAGCCGTTCAGGGAACGAGCAGTACTTC. It is translated as CASSRSGNEQYF.